One sample yielded the 12 T cell receptor beta chains listed below, sequenced in a study of OX40 agonist ivuxolimab in advanced cancers. The method was immunoSEQ multiplex PCR; TCRdb's version includes in-frame clones alone and lacks a portion of them. The sample lists tens of thousands of clones; 84% were seen once. Source: CD4+ or CD8+ T cells sorted from blood, taken in a trial of the OX40 agonist ivuxolimab. Source of these receptors: an adult with an advanced solid tumor such as melanoma, head and neck, liver or kidney cancer.

Only one count was recorded for this clone. The rearrangement uses TRBV5-5 and TRBJ1-5; a possible D gene is TRBD1 (6 bases). The CDR3 runs to 16 residues. Germline V gene lookup returns CDR1 SGHKS and CDR2 YYEKEE (reference sequence). V was trimmed by 1 base and J by 4 bases, leaving 15 bases between them. The CDR3 bases are TGTGCCAGCAGCTTGTACTTACAGGGAGGGAATCAGCCCCAGCATTTT. Amino acid sequence: CASSLYLQGGNQPQHF.

This chain links TRBV7-7 with TRBJ2-5; maybe TRBD1 (6 bases). CDR1 is SSHAT and CDR2 is FNYEAQ in the germline V gene (reference sequence). Trimming stripped 1 base from V and 4 bases from J, with 7 bases between. The CDR3 is 13 amino acids. The chain's CDR3 is CASSLDRVETQYF. CDR3 bases: TGTGCCAGCAGCTTAGACAGGGTAGAGACCCAGTACTTC.

This chain joins TRBV5-1 and TRBJ2-3; TRBD2 matches at 12 bases. Germline V gene sequence: CDR1 SGHRS, CDR2 YFSETQ. This CDR3 is built from 15 residues. J gave up 6 bases and V 3 bases, and 5 bases lay outside the gene matches. CDR3 amino acids: CASSSGLAGPDTQYF. The DNA for the CDR3 is TGCGCCAGCAGCTCCGGACTAGCGGGACCCGATACGCAGTATTTT.

The chain has TRBV19 and TRBJ1-5, with 7 nucleotides matching TRBD1. J was trimmed by 5 bases and V by 5 bases; bases with no gene match: 6. This CDR3 is 14 amino acids long. Germline V gene lookup returns CDR1 LNHDA and CDR2 SQIVND (reference sequence). CDR3 residues: CASSFWTGDQPQHF. The CDR3 nucleotides are TGTGCCAGTAGTTTCTGGACAGGAGATCAGCCCCAGCATTTT.

The V gene is TRBV28, the J gene TRBJ1-5; D not resolved. CDR1 and CDR2 from the germline V gene are MDHEN and SYDVKM. The CDR3 contains 12 residues. V was cut by 2 bases and J by 3 bases, with 2 bases left in between. The CDR3 here is CASSLNNQPQHF. Here the CDR3 DNA reads TGTGCCAGCAGTTTAAACAATCAGCCCCAGCATTTT.

This chain uses TRBV7-2 with TRBJ2-3, with D maybe TRBD2 (6 bases). The germline V and J ends were trimmed by 0 bases and 8 bases, with 18 bases remaining between them. Germline CDR1 is SGHTA and CDR2 is FQGNSA. The CDR3 loop spans 16 amino acids. The CDR3 sequence is CASSLATGQGAGTQYF. The CDR3 DNA reads TGTGCCAGCAGCTTAGCCACCGGGCAGGGAGCGGGTACGCAGTATTTT.

This chain uses TRBV7-9 with TRBJ2-7; 10 nucleotides line up with TRBD1. Germline loops: CDR1 SEHNR, CDR2 FQNEAQ (reference sequence). The CDR3 length is 13 residues. The junction had 3 bases not matched to a gene; V was cut back by 5 bases and J by 5 bases. The CDR3 here is CASSRDRGDEQYF. CDR3 coding DNA: TGTGCCAGCAGCCGGGACAGGGGCGACGAGCAGTACTTC.

The chain has TRBV7-2 and TRBJ2-2, with TRBD2 matching over 9 bases. Germline assignment: CDR1 SGHTA and CDR2 FQGNSA. V dropped 7 bases and J dropped 2; count of bases not matched to a gene: 11. This CDR3 contains 17 residues. The DNA for the CDR3 is TGTGCCAGCAACTCACACCCGACTAGCGGTAACACCGGGGAGCTGTTTTTT. Translated: CASNSHPTSGNTGELFF.

The genes are TRBV11-3 and TRBJ2-5; 8 positions agree with TRBD1. This CDR3 contains 15 residues. Germline CDR1 SGHNT, CDR2 YENEEA. With 8 bases clipped from V and 5 bases from J, the junction kept 13 bases outside the gene matches. The CDR3, as DNA: TGTGCCAGCTCCCCCAGGACAGGGCAGTGGGAGACCCAGTACTTC. Translating gives CASSPRTGQWETQYF.

The rearrangement joins TRBV2 to TRBJ2-6, with no clear D. The CDR3 extends over 14 amino acids. V lost 5 bases to trimming and J lost 3 bases, with 8 bases between them. The germline V gene has CDR1 SNHLY and CDR2 FYNNEI. The CDR3 nucleotides read TGTGCCAGCAGTCTGTCCAGTGGGGCCAACGTCCTGACTTTC. It codes for CASSLSSGANVLTF.

The DNA for the CDR3 is TGTGCCAGCAGCCAATTACAAGTCAAGGGCTCGCCACAACATCAACATTTT. Protein: CASSQLQVKGSPQHQHF. The V gene is TRBV16, the J gene TRBJ1-5; D not certain. Germline-derived CDR1 and CDR2 are KGHSY and FQNENV. The CDR3 runs 17 residues. V lost 1 base and J 16 bases, leaving 29 bases between the germline ends.

The J gene is TRBJ1-4, the V gene TRBV11-2; D perhaps matches TRBD1 (5 bases). Germline-derived CDR1 and CDR2 are SGHAT and FQNNGV. The V end lost 3 bases, the J end lost 7 bases, and 15 bases lay between the germline ends. The CDR3 is 15 residues long. The CDR3 bases are TGTGCCAGCAGCTTGTCGCGAAGGGGTGGTGAAAAACTGTTTTTT. Residues: CASSLSRRGGEKLFF.